The clone carrying this T cell receptor beta chain was detected only once. Its antigen is not known. This record belongs to a study of T cell responses to AZD1222 COVID-19 vaccine. There are 15 residues in the CDR3. Germline CDR1 is MNHEY and CDR2 is SMNVEV (reference sequence). Trimming removed 2 bases at V and 5 bases at J, with 14 bases between. Regarding the study as a whole: Vaccination with two AZD1222 doses was followed by a rise in Spike-specific TCR breadth and depth. Repertoires were collected only later (after the peak T cell response had occurred). Seropositivity was recorded at baseline in only a handful of AZD1222 recipients.

The method was immunoSEQ multiplex PCR; TCRdb's version includes in-frame clones alone and lacks a portion of them. The sample records about 120,000 clones, 70% to 90% being singletons. This TCR came from an adult who received the AZD1222 COVID-19 vaccine. The rearrangement joins TRBV27 to TRBJ2-3; the D is unclear. The sequences come from peripheral blood, collected 28 days after the second AZD1222 dose. Written as DNA, the CDR3 is TGTGCCAGCAGTTTAAGAGTTAGCCGGAGAGATACGCAGTATTTT. Translating it yields CASSLRVSRRDTQYF.